The next 10 T cell receptor beta chains were all read from a single sample in a study of T cell changes during pregnancy in multiple sclerosis. Libraries were prepared by immunoSEQ multiplex PCR; TCRdb keeps only in-frame clonotypes and omits some of them. The table lists approximately 50,000 clones, roughly 94% of them singletons. The sequencing used CD4+ T cells from peripheral blood mononuclear cells, collected in the third trimester of pregnancy. All receptors derive from a female donor with multiple sclerosis, enrolled in a pregnancy study.

The chain joins TRBV19 to TRBJ2-7; 9 bases match TRBD2. Germline CDR1 LNHDA, CDR2 SQIVND (reference sequence). The CDR3 runs 15 residues. V trimming: 7 bases; J trimming: 0 bases; junction bases outside the gene matches: 7. The CDR3 is CASKDPAGGSYEQYF. CDR3 bases: TGTGCCAGTAAGGACCCAGCGGGAGGCTCCTACGAGCAGTACTTC.

This chain connects TRBV28 to TRBJ2-7; D may be TRBD2 (6 bases). Trimming left V 3 bases short and J 5 bases short, with 14 bases between. Germline V gene sequence: CDR1 MDHEN, CDR2 SYDVKM. The CDR3 is 14 amino acids. CDR3 residues: CASSFSGVPHEQYF. For the CDR3, the DNA is TGTGCCAGCAGTTTTTCGGGAGTTCCCCACGAGCAGTACTTC.

The J gene is TRBJ2-1, the V gene TRBV7-9, with TRBD2 identical over 11 bases. The V gene end was trimmed by 6 bases and the J gene end by 5 bases; junction bases not matched to a gene: 12. Germline V CDR1 and CDR2: SEHNR, FQNEAQ (reference sequence). This CDR3 is built from 17 residues. The CDR3, as DNA: TGTGCCAGCAGTAAAACGCGAGGACTAGCGGGCGACAATGAGCAGTTCTTC. Its protein is CASSKTRGLAGDNEQFF.

V and J are TRBV7-9 and TRBJ2-1, with D possibly being TRBD2 (6 bases). CDR3 size: 15 residues. V lost 2 bases to trimming and J lost 6 bases, with 14 bases between them. In germline, CDR1 is SEHNR, CDR2 FQNEAQ (reference sequence). The CDR3 DNA is TGTGCCAGCAGCTTACCTCGTCGACTAGGCAATGAGCAGTTCTTC. Encoded protein: CASSLPRRLGNEQFF.

V usage is TRBV28 and J usage is TRBJ2-5, with TRBD1 identical over 8 bases. This CDR3 is built from 13 residues. Germline lookup yields CDR1 MDHEN and CDR2 SYDVKM. The J segment lost 4 bases and the V segment lost 6 bases, leaving 4 bases of the junction unmatched. The CDR3 loop reads CASRGTGRETQYF. The CDR3 DNA follows: TGTGCCAGCAGGGGGACAGGACGAGAGACCCAGTACTTC.

The chain employs TRBV6-5 and TRBJ1-6; 9 nucleotides align to TRBD1. Germline-derived CDR1 and CDR2 are MNHEY and SVGAGI. Losses at the gene ends were 4 bases for V and 10 bases for J; bases not matched to a gene: 5. The CDR3 extends over 14 amino acids. CDR3 residues: CASSFNRGRSPLHF. In DNA form, the CDR3 reads TGTGCCAGCAGTTTCAACAGGGGGCGATCACCCCTCCACTTT.

The gene calls are TRBV6-5 and TRBJ2-7, with 9 bases matching TRBD2. Germline CDR1 and CDR2: MNHEY and SVGAGI. This CDR3 has 14 residues. V lost 6 bases to trimming and J lost 1 base; unmatched junction nucleotides: 4. The CDR3 DNA follows: TGTGCCAGCAGCCCAGCGGGGGGTTCCTACGAGCAGTACTTC. Translation: CASSPAGGSYEQYF.

DNA for the CDR3: TGTGCCAGCAGTTACGGGGCCACCTACGAGCAGTACTTC. Translated, it gives CASSYGATYEQYF. V usage is TRBV6-5 and J usage is TRBJ2-7, with D possibly TRBD1 on 5 matching bases. The CDR3 has 13 amino acids. V shed 2 bases and J shed 2 bases, with 7 bases lying between them. Per the germline V gene, CDR1 is MNHEY and CDR2 is SVGAGI.

The rearrangement links TRBV14 to TRBJ2-7; D is undetermined. The CDR3 contains 14 residues. Looked up from germline, CDR1 is SGHDN and CDR2 is FVKESK. The V gene lost 4 bases and the J gene lost 3 bases, with 13 bases spanning the gap. The CDR3 bases are TGTGCCAGCAGCCCTTTGAGGCTAAGCTACGAGCAGTACTTC. Translating gives CASSPLRLSYEQYF.

This chain links TRBV19 with TRBJ2-5; 10 positions agree with TRBD1. The ends lost 5 bases at V and 5 bases at J; junction bases unmatched: 14. CDR1 and CDR2 (germline): LNHDA, SQIVND (reference sequence). The CDR3 is 17 amino acids. The CDR3 DNA reads as TGTGCCAGTAGTCCTTATTCTGGGACAGGGGTACGGGAGACCCAGTACTTC. This gives the protein CASSPYSGTGVRETQYF.